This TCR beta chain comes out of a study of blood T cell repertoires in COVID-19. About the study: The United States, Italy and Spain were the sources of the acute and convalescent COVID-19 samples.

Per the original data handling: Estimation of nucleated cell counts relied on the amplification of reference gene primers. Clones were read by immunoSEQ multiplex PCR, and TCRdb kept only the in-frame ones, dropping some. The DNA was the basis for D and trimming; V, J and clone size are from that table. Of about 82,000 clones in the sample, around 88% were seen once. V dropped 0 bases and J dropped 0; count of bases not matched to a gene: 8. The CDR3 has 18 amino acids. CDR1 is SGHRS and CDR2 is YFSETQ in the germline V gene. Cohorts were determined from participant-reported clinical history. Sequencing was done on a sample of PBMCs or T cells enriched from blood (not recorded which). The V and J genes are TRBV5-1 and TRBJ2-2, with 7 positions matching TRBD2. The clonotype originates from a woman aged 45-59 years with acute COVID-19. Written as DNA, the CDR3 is TGCGCCAGCAGCTTGGAAATGGCGGGAGCGACGAACACCGGGGAGCTGTTTTTT. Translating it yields CASSLEMAGATNTGELFF.